Included here is one TCR beta chain sequence, with context. Clones were read by immunoSEQ multiplex PCR, and TCRdb kept only the in-frame ones, dropping some. Of under 65,000 clones in the sample, around 80% were seen once. The source of the sample is a study of radiation and T cells in renal cell carcinoma. The time point here: baseline pretreatment blood. Treatment: 15 Gy SBRT to primary tumor, nephrectomy 4 weeks later. CDR1 and CDR2 (germline): SEHNR, FQNEAQ (reference sequence). The CDR3 length is 15 residues. The J segment lost 2 bases and the V segment lost 1 base, leaving 2 bases of the junction unmatched.

This clonotype originated in a man in his sixties with renal cell carcinoma. This specimen was blood, taken from a patient whose treatment included radiotherapy and nephrectomy. The chain recombines TRBV7-9 with TRBJ2-5; 9 bases line up with TRBD2. CDR3 sequence: CASSLGTSEQETQYF. For the CDR3, the DNA is TGTGCCAGCAGCTTAGGGACTAGCGAGCAAGAGACCCAGTACTTC.